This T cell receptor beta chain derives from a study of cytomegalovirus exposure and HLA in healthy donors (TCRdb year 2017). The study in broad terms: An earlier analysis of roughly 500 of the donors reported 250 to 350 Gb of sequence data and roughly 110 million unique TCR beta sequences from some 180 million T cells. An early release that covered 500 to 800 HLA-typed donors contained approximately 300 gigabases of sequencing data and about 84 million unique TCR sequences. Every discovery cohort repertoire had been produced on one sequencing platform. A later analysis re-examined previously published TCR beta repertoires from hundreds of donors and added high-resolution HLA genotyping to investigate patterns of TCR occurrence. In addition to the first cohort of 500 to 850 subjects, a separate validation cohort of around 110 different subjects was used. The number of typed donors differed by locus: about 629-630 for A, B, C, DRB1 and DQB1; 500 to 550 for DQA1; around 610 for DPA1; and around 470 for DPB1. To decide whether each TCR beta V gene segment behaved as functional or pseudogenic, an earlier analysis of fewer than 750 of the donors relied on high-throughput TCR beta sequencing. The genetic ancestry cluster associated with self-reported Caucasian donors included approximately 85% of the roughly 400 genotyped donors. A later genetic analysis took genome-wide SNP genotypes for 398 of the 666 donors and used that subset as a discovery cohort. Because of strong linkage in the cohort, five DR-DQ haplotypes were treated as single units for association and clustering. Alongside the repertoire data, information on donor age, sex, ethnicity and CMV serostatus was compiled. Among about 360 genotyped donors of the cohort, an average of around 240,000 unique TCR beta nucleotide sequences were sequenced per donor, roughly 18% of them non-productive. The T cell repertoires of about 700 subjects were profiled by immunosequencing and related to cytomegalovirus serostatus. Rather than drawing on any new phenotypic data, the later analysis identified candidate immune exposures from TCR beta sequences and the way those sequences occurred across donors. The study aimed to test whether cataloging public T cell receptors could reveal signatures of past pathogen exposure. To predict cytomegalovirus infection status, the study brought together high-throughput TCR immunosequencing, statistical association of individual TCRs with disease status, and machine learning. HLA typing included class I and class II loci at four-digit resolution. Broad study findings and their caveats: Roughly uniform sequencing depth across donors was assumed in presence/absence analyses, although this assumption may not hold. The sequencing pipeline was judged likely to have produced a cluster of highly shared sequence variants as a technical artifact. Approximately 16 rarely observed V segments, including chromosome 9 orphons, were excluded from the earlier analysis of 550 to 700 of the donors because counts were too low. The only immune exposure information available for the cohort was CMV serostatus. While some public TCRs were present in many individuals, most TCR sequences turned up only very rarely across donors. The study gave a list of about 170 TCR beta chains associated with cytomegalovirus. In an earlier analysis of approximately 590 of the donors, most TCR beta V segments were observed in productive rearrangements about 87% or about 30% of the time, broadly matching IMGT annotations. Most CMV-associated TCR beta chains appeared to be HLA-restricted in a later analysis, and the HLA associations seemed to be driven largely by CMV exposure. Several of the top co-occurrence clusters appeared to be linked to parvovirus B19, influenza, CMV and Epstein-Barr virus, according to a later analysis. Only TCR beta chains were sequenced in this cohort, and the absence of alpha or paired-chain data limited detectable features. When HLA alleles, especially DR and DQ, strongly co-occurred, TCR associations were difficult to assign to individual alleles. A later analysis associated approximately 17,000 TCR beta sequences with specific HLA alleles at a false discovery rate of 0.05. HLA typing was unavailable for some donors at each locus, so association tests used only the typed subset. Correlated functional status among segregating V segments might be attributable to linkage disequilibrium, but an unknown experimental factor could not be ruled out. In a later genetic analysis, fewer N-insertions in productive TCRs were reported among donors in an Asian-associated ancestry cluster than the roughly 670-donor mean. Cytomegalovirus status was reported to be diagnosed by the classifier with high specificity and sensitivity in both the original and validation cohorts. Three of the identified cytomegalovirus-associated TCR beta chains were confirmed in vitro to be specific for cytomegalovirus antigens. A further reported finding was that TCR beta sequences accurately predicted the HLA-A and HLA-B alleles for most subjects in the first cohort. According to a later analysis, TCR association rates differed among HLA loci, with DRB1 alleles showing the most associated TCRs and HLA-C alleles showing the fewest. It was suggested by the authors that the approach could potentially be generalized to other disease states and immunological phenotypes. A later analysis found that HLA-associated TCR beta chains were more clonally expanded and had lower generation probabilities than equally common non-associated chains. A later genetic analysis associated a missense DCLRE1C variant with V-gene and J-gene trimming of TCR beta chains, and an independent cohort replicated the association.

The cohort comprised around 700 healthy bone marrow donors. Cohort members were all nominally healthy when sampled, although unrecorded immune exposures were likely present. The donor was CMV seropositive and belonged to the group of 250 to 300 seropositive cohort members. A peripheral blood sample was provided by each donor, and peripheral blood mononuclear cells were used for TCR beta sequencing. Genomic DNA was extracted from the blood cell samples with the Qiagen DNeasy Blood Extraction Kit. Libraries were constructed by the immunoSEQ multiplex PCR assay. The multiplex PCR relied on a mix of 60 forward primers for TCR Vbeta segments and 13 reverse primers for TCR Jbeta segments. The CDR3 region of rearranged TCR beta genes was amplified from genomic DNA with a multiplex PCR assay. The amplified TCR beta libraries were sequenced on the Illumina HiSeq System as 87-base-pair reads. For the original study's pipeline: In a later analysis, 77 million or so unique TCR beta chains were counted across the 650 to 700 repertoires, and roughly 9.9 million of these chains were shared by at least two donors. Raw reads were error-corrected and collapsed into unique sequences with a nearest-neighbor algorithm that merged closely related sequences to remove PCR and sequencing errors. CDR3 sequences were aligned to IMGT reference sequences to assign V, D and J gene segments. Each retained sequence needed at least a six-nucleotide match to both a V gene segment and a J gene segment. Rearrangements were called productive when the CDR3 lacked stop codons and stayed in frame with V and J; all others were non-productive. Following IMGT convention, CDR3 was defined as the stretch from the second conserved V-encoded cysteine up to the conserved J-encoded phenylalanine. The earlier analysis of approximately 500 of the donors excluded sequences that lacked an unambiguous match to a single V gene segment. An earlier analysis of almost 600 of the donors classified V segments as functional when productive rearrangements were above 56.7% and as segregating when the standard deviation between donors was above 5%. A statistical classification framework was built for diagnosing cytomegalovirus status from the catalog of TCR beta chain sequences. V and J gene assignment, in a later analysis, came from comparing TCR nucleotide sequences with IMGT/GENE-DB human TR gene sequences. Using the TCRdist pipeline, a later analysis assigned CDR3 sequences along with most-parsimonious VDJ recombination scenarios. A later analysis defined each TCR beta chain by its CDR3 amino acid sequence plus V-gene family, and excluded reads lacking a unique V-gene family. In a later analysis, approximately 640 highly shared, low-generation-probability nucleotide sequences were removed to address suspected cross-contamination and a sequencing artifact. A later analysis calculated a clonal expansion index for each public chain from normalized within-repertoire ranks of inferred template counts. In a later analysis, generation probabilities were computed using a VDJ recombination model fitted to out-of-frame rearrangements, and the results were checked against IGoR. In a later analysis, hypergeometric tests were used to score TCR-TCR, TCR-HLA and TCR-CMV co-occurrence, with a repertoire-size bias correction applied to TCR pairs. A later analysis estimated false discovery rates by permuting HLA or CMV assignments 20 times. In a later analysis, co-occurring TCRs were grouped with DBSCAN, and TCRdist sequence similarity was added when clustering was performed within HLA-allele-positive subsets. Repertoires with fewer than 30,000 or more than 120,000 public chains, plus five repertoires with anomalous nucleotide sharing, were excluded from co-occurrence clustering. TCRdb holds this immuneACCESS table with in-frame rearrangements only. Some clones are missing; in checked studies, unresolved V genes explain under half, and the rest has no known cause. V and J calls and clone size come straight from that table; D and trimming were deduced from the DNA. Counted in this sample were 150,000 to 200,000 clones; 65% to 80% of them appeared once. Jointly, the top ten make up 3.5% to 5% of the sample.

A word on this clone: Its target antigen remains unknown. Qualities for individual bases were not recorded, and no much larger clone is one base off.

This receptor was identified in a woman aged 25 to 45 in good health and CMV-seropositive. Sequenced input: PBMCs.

The bases read TGCAGCGTTGAAGTCGACAGGTCGTACACTGAAGCTTTCTTT. Its coded protein is CSVEVDRSYTEAFF. The chain is encoded by TRBV29-1 joined to TRBJ1-1; a tentative D match to TRBD1 spans 6 bases. From a lookup of the germline V gene, CDR1 and CDR2 are SQVTM and ANQGSEA. V is shortened by 1 base, J by 3 bases, and the region joining them spans 12 bases. Spanning cysteine to phenylalanine, the CDR3 consists of 14 amino acids. Only CDR3 DNA remains: 42 bases, in frame from the first base.